This T cell receptor beta chain was recorded in a study of control samples from healthy donors and cancer patients. Here immunoSEQ multiplex PCR was the method, and the copy in TCRdb shows in-frame clones only, minus some. The sample includes about 120,000 clones, 85% to 95% of them seen just once. The ends lost 6 bases at V and 3 bases at J; junction bases unmatched: 14. CDR3 length: 17 amino acids. CDR1 is SNHLY and CDR2 is FYNNEI in the germline V gene. Sequenced material: blood. This receptor was obtained from a man aged 30 to 45 in good health. The chain carries TRBV2 and TRBJ1-5; 7 bases agree with TRBD1. The CDR3 DNA reads TGTGCCAGCAGCCCGGACCGGGACAGCGTTCTCAATCAGCCCCAGCATTTT. This gives the protein CASSPDRDSVLNQPQHF.